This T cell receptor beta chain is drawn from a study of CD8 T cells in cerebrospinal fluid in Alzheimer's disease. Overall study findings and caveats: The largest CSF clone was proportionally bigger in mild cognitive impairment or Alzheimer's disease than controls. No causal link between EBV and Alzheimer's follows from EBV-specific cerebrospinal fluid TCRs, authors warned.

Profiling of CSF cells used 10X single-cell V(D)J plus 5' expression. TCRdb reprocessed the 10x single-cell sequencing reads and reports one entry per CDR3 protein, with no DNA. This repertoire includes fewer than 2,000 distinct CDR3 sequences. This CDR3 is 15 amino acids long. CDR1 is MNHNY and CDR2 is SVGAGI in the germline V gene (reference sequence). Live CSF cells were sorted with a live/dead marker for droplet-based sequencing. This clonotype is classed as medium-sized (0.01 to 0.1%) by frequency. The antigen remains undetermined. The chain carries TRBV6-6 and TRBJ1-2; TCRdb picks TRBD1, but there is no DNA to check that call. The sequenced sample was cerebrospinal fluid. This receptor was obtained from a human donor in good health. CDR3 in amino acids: CASNPSGDSNYGYTF.